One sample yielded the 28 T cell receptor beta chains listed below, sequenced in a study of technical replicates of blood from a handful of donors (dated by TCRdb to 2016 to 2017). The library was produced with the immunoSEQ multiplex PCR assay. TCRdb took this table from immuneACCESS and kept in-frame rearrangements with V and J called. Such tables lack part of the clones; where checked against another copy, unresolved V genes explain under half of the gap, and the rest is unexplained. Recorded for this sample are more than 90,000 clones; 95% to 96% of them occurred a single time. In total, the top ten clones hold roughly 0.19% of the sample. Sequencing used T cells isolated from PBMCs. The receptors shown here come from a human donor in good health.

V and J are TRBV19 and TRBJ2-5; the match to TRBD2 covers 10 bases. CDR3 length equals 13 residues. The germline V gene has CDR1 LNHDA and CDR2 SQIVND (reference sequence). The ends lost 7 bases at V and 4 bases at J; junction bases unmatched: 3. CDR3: CASTAGGRETQYF. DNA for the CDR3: TGTGCCAGTACAGCGGGGGGGCGAGAGACCCAGTACTTC.

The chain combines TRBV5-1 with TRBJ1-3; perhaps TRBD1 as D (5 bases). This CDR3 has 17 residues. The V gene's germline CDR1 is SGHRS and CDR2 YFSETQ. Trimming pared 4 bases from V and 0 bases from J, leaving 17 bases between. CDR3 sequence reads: CASSPDGGDDSGNTIYF. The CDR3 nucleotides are TGCGCCAGCAGCCCGGATGGAGGGGACGACTCTGGAAACACCATATATTTT.

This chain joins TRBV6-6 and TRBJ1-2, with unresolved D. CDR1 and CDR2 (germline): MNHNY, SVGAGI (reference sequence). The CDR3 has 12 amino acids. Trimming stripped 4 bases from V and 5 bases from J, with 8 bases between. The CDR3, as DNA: TGTGCCAGCAGTTCGGGGATGTATGGCTACACCTTC. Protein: CASSSGMYGYTF.

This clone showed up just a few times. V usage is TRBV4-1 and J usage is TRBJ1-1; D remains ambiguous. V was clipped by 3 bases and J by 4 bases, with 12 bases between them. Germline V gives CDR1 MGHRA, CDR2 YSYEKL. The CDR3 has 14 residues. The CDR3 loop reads CASSHKREGTEAFF. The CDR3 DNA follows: TGCGCCAGCAGCCATAAAAGGGAGGGCACTGAAGCTTTCTTT.

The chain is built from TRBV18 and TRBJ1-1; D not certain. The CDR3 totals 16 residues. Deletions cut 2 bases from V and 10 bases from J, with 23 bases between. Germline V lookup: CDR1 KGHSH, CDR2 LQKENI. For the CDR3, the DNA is TGTGCCAGCTCACCATCTTCGGGGTTAGGCGCCTTTCGAGCTTTCTTT. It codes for CASSPSSGLGAFRAFF.

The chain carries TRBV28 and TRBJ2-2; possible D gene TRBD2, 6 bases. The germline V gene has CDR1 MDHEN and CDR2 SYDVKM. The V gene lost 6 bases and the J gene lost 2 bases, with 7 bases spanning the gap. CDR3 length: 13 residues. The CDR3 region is CASSGRNTGELFF. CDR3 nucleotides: TGTGCCAGCAGCGGGAGAAACACCGGGGAGCTGTTTTTT.

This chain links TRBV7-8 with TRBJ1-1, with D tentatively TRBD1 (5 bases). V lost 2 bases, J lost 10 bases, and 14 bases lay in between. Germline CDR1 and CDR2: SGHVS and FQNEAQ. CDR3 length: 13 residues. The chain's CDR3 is CASSLSGGKVAFF. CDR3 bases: TGTGCCAGCAGCTTATCCGGGGGAAAAGTAGCTTTCTTT.

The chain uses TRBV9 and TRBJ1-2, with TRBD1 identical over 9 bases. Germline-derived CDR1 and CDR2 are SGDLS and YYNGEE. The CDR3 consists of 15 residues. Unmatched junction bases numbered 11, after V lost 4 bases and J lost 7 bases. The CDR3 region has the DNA TGTGCCAGCAGCTCCTTGGGACAGGGAATGGGTGGCTACACCTTC. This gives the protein CASSSLGQGMGGYTF.

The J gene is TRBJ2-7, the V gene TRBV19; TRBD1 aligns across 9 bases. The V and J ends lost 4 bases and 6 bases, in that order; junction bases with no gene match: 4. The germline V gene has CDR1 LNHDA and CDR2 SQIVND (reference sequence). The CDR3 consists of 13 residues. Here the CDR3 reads CASSRTGEIEQYF. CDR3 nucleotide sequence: TGTGCCAGTAGTAGGACAGGGGAAATCGAGCAGTACTTC.

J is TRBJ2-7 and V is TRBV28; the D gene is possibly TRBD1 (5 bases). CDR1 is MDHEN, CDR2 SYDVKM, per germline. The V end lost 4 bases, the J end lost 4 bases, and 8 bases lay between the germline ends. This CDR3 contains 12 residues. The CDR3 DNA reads TGTGCCAGCAGTTCAGGGCTATACGAGCAGTACTTC. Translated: CASSSGLYEQYF.

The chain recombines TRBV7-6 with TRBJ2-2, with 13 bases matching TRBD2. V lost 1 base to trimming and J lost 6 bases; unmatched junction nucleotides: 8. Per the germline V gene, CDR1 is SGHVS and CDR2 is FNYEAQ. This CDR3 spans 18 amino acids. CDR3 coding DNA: TGTGCCAGCAGCTTAGGGGGACTAGCGGGGAGTCGGTCCGGGGAGCTGTTTTTT. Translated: CASSLGGLAGSRSGELFF. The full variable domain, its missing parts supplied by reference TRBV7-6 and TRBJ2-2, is GAGVSQSPRYKVTKRGQDVALRCDPISGHVSLYWYRQALGQGPEFLTYFNYEAQQDKSGLPNDRFSAERPEGSISTLTIQRTEQRDSAMYRCASSLGGLAGSRSGELFFGEGSRLTVL.

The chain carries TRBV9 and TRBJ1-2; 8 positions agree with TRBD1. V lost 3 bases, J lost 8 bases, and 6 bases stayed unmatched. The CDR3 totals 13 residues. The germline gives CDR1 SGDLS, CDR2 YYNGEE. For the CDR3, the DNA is TGTGCCAGCAGCGGGGGACAGGCCCGGGGCTACACCTTC. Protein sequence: CASSGGQARGYTF. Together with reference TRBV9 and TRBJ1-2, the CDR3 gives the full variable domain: DSGVTQTPKHLITATGQRVTLRCSPRSGDLSVYWYQQSLDQGLQFLIQYYNGEERAKGNILERFSAQQFPDLHSELNLSSLELGDSALYFCASSGGQARGYTFGSGTRLTVV.

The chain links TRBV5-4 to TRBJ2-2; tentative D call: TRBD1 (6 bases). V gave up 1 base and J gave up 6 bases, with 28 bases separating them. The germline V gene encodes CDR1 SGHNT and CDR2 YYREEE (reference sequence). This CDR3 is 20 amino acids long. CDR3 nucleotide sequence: TGTGCCAGCAGCTTGAAAGGTGGGGGCAGGGGTTCACCCGGGGCCGGGGAGCTGTTTTTT. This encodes CASSLKGGGRGSPGAGELFF. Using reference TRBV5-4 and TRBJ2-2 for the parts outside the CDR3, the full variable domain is ETGVTQSPTHLIKTRGQQVTLRCSSQSGHNTVSWYQQALGQGPQFIFQYYREEENGRGNFPPRFSGLQFPNYSSELNVNALELDDSALYLCASSLKGGGRGSPGAGELFFGEGSRLTVL.

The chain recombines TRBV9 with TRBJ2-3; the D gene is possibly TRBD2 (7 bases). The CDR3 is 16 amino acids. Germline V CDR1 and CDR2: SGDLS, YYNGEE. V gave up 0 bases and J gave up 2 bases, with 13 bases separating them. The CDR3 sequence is CASSVEGGGNTDTQYF. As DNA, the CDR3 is TGTGCCAGCAGCGTAGAAGGGGGGGGGAACACAGATACGCAGTATTTT.

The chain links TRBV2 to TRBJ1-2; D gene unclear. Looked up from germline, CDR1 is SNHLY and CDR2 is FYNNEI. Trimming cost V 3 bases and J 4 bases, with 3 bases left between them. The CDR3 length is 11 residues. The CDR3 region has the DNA TGTGCCAGCAGTGACAGCTATGGCTACACCTTC. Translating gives CASSDSYGYTF.

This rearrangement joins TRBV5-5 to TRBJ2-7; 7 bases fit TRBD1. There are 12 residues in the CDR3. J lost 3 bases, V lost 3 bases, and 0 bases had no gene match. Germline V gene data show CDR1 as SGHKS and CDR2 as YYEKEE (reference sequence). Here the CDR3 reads CASSSGGYEQYF. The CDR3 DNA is TGTGCCAGCAGCTCAGGGGGCTACGAGCAGTACTTC.

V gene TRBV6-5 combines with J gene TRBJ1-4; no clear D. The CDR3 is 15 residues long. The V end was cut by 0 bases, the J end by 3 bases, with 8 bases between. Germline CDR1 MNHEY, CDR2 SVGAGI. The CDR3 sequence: CASSYSSLANEKLFF. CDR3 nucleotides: TGTGCCAGCAGTTACTCGAGTTTGGCTAATGAAAAACTGTTTTTT.

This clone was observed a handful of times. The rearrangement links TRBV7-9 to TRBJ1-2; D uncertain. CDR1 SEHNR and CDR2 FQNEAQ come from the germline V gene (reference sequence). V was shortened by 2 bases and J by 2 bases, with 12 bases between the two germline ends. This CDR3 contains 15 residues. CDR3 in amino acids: CASSLSTGSNYGYTF. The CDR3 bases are TGTGCCAGCAGCTTATCTACGGGGTCCAACTATGGCTACACCTTC.

As DNA, the CDR3 is TGTGCCAGCAGCTTAAGCGACCCTAAGCGGCCCCATGGTGGCTACACCTTC. Residues: CASSLSDPKRPHGGYTF. The chain has TRBV11-1 and TRBJ1-2; D is unclear. CDR1 is SGHAT, CDR2 FQDESV, per germline (reference sequence). This CDR3 has 17 residues. Trimming took off 2 bases at V and 7 bases at J, with 23 bases between the two ends.

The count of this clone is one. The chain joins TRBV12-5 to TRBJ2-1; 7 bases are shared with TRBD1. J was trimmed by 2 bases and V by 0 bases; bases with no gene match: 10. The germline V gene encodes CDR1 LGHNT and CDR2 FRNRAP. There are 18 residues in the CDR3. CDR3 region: CASGLVPTGVSTYNEQFF. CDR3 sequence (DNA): TGTGCTAGTGGTTTGGTCCCCACAGGGGTATCGACCTACAATGAGCAGTTCTTC.

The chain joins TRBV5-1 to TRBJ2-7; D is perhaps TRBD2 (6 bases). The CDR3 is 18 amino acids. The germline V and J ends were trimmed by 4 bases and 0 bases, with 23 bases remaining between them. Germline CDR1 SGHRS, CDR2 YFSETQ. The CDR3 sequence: CASSRRQRTTLTSYEQYF. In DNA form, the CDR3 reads TGCGCCAGCAGCAGAAGACAGCGGACTACTCTAACCTCCTACGAGCAGTACTTC.

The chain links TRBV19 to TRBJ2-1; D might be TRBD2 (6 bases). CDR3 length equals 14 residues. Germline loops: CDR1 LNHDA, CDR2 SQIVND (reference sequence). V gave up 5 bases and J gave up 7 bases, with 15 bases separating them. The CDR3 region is CASSPRDWLNEQFF. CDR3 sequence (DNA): TGTGCCAGTAGTCCCCGGGACTGGTTAAATGAGCAGTTCTTC.

The CDR3 DNA is TGTGCCAGTAGTATGGCCAGGGGGTACGAGCAGTACTTC. This gives the protein CASSMARGYEQYF. The V gene is TRBV19, the J gene TRBJ2-7; TRBD1 matches at 7 bases. There are 13 residues in the CDR3. Germline V lookup: CDR1 LNHDA, CDR2 SQIVND (reference sequence). Losses at the gene ends were 3 bases for V and 4 bases for J; bases not matched to a gene: 3.

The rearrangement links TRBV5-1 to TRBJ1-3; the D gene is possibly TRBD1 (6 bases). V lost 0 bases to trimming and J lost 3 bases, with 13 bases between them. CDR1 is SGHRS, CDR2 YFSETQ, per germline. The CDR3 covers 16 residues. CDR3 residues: CASSLARVDSGNTIYF. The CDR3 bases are TGCGCCAGCAGCTTGGCCAGGGTGGACAGTGGAAACACCATATATTTT.

Here the CDR3 DNA reads TGTGCCAGCCAACGACAGGGGATGGACACTGAAGCTTTCTTT. Residues: CASQRQGMDTEAFF. The J gene is TRBJ1-1, the V gene TRBV6-5, with 8 bases matching TRBD1. Germline assignment: CDR1 MNHEY and CDR2 SVGAGI. Trimming took 8 bases from V and 3 from J; bases not matched to a gene: 8. This CDR3 is 14 amino acids long.

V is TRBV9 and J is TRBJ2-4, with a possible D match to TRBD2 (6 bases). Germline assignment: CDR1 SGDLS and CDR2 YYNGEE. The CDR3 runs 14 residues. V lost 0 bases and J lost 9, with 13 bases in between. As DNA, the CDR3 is TGTGCCAGCAGCGTAGTGGAGGGTTGGGGCATTCAGTACTTC. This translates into CASSVVEGWGIQYF. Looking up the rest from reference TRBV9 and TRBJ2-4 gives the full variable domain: DSGVTQTPKHLITATGQRVTLRCSPRSGDLSVYWYQQSLDQGLQFLIQYYNGEERAKGNILERFSAQQFPDLHSELNLSSLELGDSALYFCASSVVEGWGIQYFGAGTRLSVL.

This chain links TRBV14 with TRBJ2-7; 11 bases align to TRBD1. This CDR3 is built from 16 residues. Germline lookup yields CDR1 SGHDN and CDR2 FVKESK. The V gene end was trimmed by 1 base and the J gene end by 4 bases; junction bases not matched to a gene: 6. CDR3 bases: TGTGCCAGCAGCCAAGCGGCGGGACAGGGGGGTTACGAGCAGTACTTC. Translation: CASSQAAGQGGYEQYF.

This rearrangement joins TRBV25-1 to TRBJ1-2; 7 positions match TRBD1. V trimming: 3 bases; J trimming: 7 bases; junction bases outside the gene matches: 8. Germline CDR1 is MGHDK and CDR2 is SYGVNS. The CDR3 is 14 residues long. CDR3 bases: TGTGCCAGCAGTGAGTTCAGAGGGGGCCGTGGCTACACCTTC. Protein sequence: CASSEFRGGRGYTF.